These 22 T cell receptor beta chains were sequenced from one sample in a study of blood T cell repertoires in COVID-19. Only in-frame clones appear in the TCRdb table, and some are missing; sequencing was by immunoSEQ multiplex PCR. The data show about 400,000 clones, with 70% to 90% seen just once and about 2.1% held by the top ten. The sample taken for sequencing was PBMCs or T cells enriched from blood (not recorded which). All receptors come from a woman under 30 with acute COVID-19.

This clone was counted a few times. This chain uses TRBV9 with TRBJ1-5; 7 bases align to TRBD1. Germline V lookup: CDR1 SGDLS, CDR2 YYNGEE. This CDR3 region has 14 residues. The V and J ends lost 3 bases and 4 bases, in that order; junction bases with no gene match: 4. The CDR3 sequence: CASSAGTANQPQHF. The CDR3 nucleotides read TGTGCCAGCAGCGCAGGGACAGCTAATCAGCCCCAGCATTTT.

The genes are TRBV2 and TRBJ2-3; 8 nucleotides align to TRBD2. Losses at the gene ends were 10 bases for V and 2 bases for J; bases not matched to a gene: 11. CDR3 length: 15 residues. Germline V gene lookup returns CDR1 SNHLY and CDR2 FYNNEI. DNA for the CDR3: TGTGCCAACCGACCGAGCGGGAGTAACACAGATACGCAGTATTTT. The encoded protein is CANRPSGSNTDTQYF.

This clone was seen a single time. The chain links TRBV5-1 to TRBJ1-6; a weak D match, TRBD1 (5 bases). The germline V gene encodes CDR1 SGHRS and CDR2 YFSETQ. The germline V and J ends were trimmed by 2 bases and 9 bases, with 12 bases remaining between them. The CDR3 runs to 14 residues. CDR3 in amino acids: CASSFWPDSSPLHF. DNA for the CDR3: TGCGCCAGCAGCTTCTGGCCTGACAGTTCACCCCTCCACTTT. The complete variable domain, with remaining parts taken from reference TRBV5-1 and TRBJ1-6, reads KAGVTQTPRYLIKTRGQQVTLSCSPISGHRSVSWYQQTPGQGLQFLFEYFSETQRNKGNFPGRFSGRQFSNSRSEMNVSTLELGDSALYLCASSFWPDSSPLHFGNGTRLTVT.

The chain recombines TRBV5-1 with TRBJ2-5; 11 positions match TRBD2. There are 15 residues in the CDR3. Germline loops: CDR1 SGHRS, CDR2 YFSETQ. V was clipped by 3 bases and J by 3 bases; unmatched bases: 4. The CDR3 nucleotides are TGCGCCAGCAGCTCGACTAGCGGGGTTAAAGAGACCCAGTACTTC. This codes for CASSSTSGVKETQYF.

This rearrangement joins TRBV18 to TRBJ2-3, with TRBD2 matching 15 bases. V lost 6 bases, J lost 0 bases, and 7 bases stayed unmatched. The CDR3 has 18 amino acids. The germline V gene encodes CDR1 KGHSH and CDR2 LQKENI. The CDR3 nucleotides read TGTGCCAGCTCGCTGGGACTAGCGGGGGGCTCTAGCACAGATACGCAGTATTTT. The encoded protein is CASSLGLAGGSSTDTQYF.

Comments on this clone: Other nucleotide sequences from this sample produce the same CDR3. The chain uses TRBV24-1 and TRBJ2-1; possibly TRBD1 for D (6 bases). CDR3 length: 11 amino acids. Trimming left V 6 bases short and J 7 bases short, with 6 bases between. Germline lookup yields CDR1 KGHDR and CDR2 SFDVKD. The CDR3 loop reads CATSRGNEQFF. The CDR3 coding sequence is TGTGCCACCAGTAGGGGGAATGAGCAGTTCTTC.

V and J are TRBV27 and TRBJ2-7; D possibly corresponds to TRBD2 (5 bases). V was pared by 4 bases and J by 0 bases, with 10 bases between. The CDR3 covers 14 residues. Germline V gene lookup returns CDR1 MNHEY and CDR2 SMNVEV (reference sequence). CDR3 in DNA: TGTGCCAGCAGTTCGTGGAGCGGCTCCTACGAGCAGTACTTC. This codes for CASSSWSGSYEQYF.

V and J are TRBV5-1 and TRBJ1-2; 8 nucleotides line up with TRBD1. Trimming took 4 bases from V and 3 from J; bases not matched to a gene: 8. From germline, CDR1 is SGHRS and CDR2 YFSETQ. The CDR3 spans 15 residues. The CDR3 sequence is CASSLGQGHYYGYTF. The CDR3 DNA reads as TGCGCCAGCAGCCTAGGACAGGGACATTACTATGGCTACACCTTC.

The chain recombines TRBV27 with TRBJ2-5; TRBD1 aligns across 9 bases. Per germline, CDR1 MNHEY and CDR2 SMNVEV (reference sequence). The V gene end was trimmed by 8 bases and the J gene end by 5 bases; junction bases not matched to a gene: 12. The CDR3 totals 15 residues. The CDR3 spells CASLPQQGAWETQYF. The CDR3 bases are TGTGCCAGCCTCCCGCAACAGGGGGCTTGGGAGACCCAGTACTTC.

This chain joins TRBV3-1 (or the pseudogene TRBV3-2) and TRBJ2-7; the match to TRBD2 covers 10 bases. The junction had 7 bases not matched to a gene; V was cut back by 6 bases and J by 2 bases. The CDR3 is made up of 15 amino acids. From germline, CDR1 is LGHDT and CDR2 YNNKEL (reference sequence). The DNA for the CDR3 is TGTGCCAGCAGTCGTAGCGGGGGGCCCCCCTACGAGCAGTACTTC. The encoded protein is CASSRSGGPPYEQYF.

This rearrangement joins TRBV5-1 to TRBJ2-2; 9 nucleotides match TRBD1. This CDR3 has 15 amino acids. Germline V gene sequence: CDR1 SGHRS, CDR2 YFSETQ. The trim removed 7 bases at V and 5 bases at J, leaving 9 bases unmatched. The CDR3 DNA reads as TGCGCCAGCGGAGGACAGGGGCCACTGACCGGGGAGCTGTTTTTT. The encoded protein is CASGGQGPLTGELFF.

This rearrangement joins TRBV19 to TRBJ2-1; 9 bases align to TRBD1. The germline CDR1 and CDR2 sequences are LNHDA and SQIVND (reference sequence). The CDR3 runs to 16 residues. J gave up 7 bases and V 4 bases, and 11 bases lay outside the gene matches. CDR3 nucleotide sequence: TGTGCCAGTAGTACACCTCTGGGACAGGGTCGGAATGAGCAGTTCTTC. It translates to CASSTPLGQGRNEQFF.

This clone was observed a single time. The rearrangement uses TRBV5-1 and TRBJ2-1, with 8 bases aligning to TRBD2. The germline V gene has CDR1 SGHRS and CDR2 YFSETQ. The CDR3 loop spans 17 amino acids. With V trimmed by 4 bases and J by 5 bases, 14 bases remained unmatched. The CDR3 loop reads CASSGRSGGNTHNEQFF. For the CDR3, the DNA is TGCGCCAGCAGCGGCAGGAGCGGGGGAAATACACACAATGAGCAGTTCTTC.

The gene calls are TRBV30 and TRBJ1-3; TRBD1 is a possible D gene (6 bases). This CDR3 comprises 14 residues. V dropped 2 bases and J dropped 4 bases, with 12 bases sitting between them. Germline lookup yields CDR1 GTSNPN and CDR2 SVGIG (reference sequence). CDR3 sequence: CAWSLGAFGNTIYF. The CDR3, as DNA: TGTGCCTGGAGTTTGGGGGCATTCGGAAACACCATATATTTT. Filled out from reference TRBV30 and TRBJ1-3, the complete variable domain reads SQTIHQWPATLVQPVGSPLSLECTVEGTSNPNLYWYRQAAGRGLQLLFYSVGIGQISSEVPQNLSASRPQDRQFILSSKKLLLSDSGFYLCAWSLGAFGNTIYFGEGSWLTVV.

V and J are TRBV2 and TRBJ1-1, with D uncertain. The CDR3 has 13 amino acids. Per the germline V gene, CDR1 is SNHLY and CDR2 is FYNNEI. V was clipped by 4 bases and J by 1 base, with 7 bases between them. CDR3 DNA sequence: TGTGCCAGCAGTGCTGCAGGGAACACTGAAGCTTTCTTT. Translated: CASSAAGNTEAFF.

CDR3 amino acids: CASSLRFRGRNTEAFF. The CDR3 DNA sequence: TGTGCCAGCAGCTTACGCTTTAGGGGGAGGAACACTGAAGCTTTCTTT. The chain links TRBV5-5 to TRBJ1-1; D possibly corresponds to TRBD1 (6 bases). Trimming cost V 2 bases and J 1 base, with 15 bases left between them. The germline V gene encodes CDR1 SGHKS and CDR2 YYEKEE (reference sequence). CDR3 length: 16 amino acids.

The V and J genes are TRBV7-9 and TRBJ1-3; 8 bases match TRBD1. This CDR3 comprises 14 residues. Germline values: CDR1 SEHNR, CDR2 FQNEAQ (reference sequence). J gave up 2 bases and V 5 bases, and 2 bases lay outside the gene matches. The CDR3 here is CASSRTGPGNTIYF. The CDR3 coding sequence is TGTGCCAGCAGCCGGACAGGGCCTGGAAACACCATATATTTT.

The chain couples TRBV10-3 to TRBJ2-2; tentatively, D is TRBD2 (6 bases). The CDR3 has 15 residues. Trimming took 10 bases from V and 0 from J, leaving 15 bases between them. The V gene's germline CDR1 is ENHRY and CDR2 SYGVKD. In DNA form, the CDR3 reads TGTGCCACTTCCGGGAGCGGCGCGAACACCGGGGAGCTGTTTTTT. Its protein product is CATSGSGANTGELFF.

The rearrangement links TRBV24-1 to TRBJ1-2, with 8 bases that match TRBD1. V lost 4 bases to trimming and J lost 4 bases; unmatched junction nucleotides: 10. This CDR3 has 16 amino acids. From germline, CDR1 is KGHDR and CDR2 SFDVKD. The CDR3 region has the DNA TGTGCCACCAGTGACCCAGGACAGGGCGTTGGCTATGGCTACACCTTC. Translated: CATSDPGQGVGYGYTF.

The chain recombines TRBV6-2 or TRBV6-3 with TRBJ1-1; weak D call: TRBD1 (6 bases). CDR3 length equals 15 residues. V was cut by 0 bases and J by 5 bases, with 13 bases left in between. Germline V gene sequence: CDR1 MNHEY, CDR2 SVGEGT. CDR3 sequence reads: CASSYSTRGETEAFF. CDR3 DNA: TGTGCCAGCAGTTACTCTACCAGGGGTGAAACTGAAGCTTTCTTT.

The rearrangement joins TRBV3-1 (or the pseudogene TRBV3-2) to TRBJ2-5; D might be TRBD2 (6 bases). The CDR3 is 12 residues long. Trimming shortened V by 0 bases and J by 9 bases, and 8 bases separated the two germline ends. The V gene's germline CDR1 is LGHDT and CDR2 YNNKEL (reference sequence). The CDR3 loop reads CASSQDAGSQYF. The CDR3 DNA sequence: TGTGCCAGCAGCCAAGATGCGGGGTCCCAGTACTTC.

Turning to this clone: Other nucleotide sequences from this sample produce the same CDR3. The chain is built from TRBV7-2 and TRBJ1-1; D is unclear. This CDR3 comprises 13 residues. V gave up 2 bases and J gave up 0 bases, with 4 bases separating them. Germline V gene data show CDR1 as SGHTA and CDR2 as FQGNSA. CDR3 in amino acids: CASSLTLNTEAFF. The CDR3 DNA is TGTGCCAGCAGCTTAACATTGAACACTGAAGCTTTCTTT.